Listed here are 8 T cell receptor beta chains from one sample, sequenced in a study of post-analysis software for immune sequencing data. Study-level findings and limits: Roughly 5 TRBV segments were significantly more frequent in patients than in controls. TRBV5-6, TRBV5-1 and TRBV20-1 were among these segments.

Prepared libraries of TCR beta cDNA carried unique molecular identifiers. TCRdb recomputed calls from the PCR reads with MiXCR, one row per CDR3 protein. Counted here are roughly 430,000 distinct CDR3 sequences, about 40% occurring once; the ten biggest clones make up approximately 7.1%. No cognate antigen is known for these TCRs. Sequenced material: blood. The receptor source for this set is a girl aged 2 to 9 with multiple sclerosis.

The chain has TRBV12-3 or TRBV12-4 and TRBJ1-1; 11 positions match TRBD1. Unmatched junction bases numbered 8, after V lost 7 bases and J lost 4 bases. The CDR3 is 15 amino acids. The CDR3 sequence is CASNPSGQGVTEAFF. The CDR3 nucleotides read TGTGCCAGCAACCCCTCGGGACAGGGGGTCACTGAAGCTTTCTTT.

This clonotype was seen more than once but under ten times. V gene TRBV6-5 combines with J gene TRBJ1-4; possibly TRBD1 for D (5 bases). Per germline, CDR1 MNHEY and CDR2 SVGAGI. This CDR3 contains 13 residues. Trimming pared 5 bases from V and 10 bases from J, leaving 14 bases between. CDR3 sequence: CASSRDRAGKLFF. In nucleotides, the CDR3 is TGTGCCAGCAGTCGGGACCGGGCTGGAAAACTGTTTTTT.

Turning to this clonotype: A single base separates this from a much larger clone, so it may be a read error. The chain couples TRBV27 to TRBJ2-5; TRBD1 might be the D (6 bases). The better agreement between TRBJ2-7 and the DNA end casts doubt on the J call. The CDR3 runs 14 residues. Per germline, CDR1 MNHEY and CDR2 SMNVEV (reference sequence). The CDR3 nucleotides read TGTGTCAGCAGTTGGGCCACAGGGACCTACGAGCAGTACTTC. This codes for CVSSWATGTYEQYF.

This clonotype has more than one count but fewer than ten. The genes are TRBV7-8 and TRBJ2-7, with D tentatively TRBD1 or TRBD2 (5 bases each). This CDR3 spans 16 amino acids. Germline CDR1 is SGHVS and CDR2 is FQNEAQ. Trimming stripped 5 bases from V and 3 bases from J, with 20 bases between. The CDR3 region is CASSDRLPGPLYEQYF. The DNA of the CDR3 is TGTGCCAGCAGCGATAGACTACCGGGACCCCTCTACGAGCAGTACTTC.

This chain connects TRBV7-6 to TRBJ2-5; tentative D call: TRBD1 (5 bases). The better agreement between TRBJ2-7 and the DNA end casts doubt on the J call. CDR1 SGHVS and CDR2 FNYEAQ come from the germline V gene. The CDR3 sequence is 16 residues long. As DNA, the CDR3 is TGTGCCAGCAGCTTAGGGTGGGGCAGAGCCTTTCGCGAGCAGTACTTC. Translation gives CASSLGWGRAFREQYF.

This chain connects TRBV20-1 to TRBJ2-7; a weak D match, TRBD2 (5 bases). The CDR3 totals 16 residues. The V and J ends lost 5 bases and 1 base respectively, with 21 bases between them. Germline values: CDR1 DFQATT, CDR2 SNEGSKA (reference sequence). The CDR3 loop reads CSALEKVGVSSYEQYF. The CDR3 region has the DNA TGCAGTGCTCTAGAAAAAGTCGGGGTGTCTTCCTACGAGCAGTACTTC.

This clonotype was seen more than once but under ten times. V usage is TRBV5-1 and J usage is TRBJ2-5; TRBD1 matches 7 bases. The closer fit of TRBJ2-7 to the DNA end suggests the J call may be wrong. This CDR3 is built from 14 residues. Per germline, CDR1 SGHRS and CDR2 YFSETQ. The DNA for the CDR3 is TGCGCCAGCAGCCCGGACAGGATGTTGAACGAGCAGTACTTC. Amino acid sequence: CASSPDRMLNEQYF.

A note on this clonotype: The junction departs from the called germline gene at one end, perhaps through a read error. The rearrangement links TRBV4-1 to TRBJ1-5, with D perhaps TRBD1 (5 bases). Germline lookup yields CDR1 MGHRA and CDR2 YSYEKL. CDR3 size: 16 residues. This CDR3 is CVSSQGPQEQYQPQHF. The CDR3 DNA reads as TGCGTCAGCAGCCAAGGACCACAGGAGCAATATCAGCCCCAGCATTTT.